The T cell receptor (beta chain) under discussion was sequenced for a study of blood T cell repertoires in COVID-19. The wider study: COVID-19 samples, acute and convalescent, were from the United States, Italy and Spain. Sources were T cells, B-cell-depleted T cells, or PBMCs; the material itself was cDNA or gDNA.

In the original analysis: Reference gene primer amplification gave nucleated cell count estimates. This table comes from immunoSEQ multiplex PCR, and its TCRdb copy is limited to in-frame clones, with some not included. V and J calls and clone size follow that table, whereas D and trimming were derived from the DNA. The table shows around 200,000 clones, with 70% to 85% occurring only once. Germline V gene data show CDR1 as SGHKS and CDR2 as YYEKEE (reference sequence). The CDR3 has 13 residues. Trimming removed 2 bases at V and 0 bases at J, with 5 bases between. The chain is built from TRBV5-5 and TRBJ1-1, with unresolved D. The specimen was peripheral blood. This sequence was found in a man aged 45-65 years who had recovered from COVID-19. The CDR3 DNA reads as TGTGCCAGCAGCTTCACGGTGAACACTGAAGCTTTCTTT. This gives the protein CASSFTVNTEAFF.